The subject of this entry is one T cell receptor beta chain. Its antigen is as yet unknown. The TCR library protocol was used to attach unique molecular identifiers. These identifiers were attached to individual cDNA molecules. TCRdb reanalysed the 5' RACE reads using MiXCR and keeps one entry per CDR3 protein. The table has some 70,000 distinct CDR3 sequences, 4% to 5.5% seen once. This entry is derived from a study of early T cells in non-severe SARS-CoV-2 infection. Study background: Sequencing of bulk RNA from unsorted whole blood was done, without chain pairing.

The germline V and J ends were trimmed by 5 bases and 7 bases, with 9 bases remaining between them. This CDR3 region has 11 residues. Germline-derived CDR1 and CDR2 are SGHRS and YFSETQ. The study's findings and limits: VDJdb matches were skewed toward anti-spike CD8 T cell responses.

Sequenced material: whole blood. The V gene is TRBV5-1, the J gene TRBJ1-2, with D uncertain. The clonotype comes from an adult who was a healthcare worker with PCR-confirmed SARS-CoV-2 infection or an uninfected control (not recorded which). CDR3 DNA: TGCGCCAGCAGGGAAGCAGGTGGCTACACCTTC. Translating gives CASREAGGYTF.